These 8 T cell receptor beta chains were all obtained from the same sample, sequenced in a study of blood T cell repertoires in COVID-19. Here immunoSEQ multiplex PCR was the method, and the copy in TCRdb shows in-frame clones only, minus some. The profile shows around 200,000 clones, about 80% of them singletons. Material: peripheral blood. Receptors originate from a woman between 40 and 50 years old with active or convalescent COVID-19.

A single count supports this clone. The chain carries TRBV15 and TRBJ2-5; TRBD2 is a possible D gene (7 bases). The CDR3 consists of 14 residues. Trimming took 4 bases from V and 4 from J, leaving 13 bases between them. Germline-derived CDR1 and CDR2 are LNHNV and YYDKDF (reference sequence). CDR3 amino acids: CATSNGGGGETQYF. The CDR3 bases are TGTGCCACCAGCAATGGGGGCGGGGGAGAGACCCAGTACTTC.

The chain employs TRBV30 and TRBJ1-1; D gene ambiguous. Trimming pared 0 bases from V and 3 bases from J, leaving 8 bases between. Looked up from germline, CDR1 is GTSNPN and CDR2 is SVGIG (reference sequence). This CDR3 has 13 residues. CDR3 sequence (DNA): TGTGCCTGGAGTGTAGACGGGGACACTGAAGCTTTCTTT. It codes for CAWSVDGDTEAFF.

J is TRBJ2-1 and V is TRBV24-1; 10 nucleotides align to TRBD2. Germline V CDR1 and CDR2: KGHDR, SFDVKD. With V trimmed by 1 base and J by 1 base, 6 bases remained unmatched. The CDR3 is 18 residues long. This CDR3 reads CATSDFRTSGPSYNEQFF. CDR3 bases: TGTGCCACCAGTGATTTTCGGACTAGCGGACCGTCCTACAATGAGCAGTTCTTC.

The rearrangement uses TRBV24-1 and TRBJ1-5, with TRBD1 matching 11 bases. The germline CDR1 and CDR2 sequences are KGHDR and SFDVKD. After removal of 2 bases from V and 1 base from J, the junction contained 9 bases not matched to a gene. The CDR3 consists of 19 residues. The CDR3 is CATSDSGTGGLRSNQPQHF. The CDR3 coding sequence is TGTGCCACCAGTGATTCCGGGACAGGGGGATTGAGAAGCAATCAGCCCCAGCATTTT.

The CDR3 here is CASNTNYGYTF. In nucleotides, the CDR3 is TGTGCCTCGAACACTAACTATGGCTACACCTTC. The chain recombines TRBV30 with TRBJ1-2; D unclear. The CDR3 has 11 amino acids. The V end was cut by 7 bases, the J end by 0 bases, with 6 bases between. Looked up from germline, CDR1 is GTSNPN and CDR2 is SVGIG (reference sequence).

The V gene is TRBV12-3 or TRBV12-4, the J gene TRBJ1-5, with D hard to call. The CDR3 is made up of 13 amino acids. Trimming removed 4 bases at V and 3 bases at J, with 7 bases between. CDR3 nucleotides: TGTGCCAGCAGTTCGACAAACAATCAGCCCCAGCATTTT. Its translation: CASSSTNNQPQHF.

This clone was counted between two and nine times. V gene TRBV30 combines with J gene TRBJ1-2, with D possibly TRBD1 on 5 matching bases. Deletions cut 2 bases from V and 6 bases from J, with 19 bases between. CDR1 is GTSNPN and CDR2 is SVGIG in the germline V gene (reference sequence). The length of the CDR3 is 15 residues. In nucleotides, the CDR3 is TGTGCCTGGAGTCCGGACCAGGGCCCCTGGCATGGCTACACCTTC. Translation gives CAWSPDQGPWHGYTF.

J is TRBJ2-5 and V is TRBV7-6; the match to TRBD1 covers 11 bases. The germline CDR1 and CDR2 sequences are SGHVS and FNYEAQ. The CDR3 has 16 residues. V dropped 3 bases and J dropped 5; count of bases not matched to a gene: 8. Written as DNA, the CDR3 is TGTGCCAGCAGCTTCGAACCAGGACAGGGGGCGGAGACCCAGTACTTC. Amino acids: CASSFEPGQGAETQYF.